This TCR beta chain was observed in a study of control samples from healthy donors and cancer patients. Data came from immunoSEQ multiplex PCR; TCRdb stores just in-frame clones and leaves some out. The profile shows about 140,000 clones, under 90% of them singletons. With 6 bases removed from V and 4 bases from J, the gap between germline ends came to 13 bases. Germline V lookup: CDR1 SGHTS, CDR2 YDEGEE. This CDR3 is 14 amino acids long. This chain joins TRBV5-8 and TRBJ2-2, with a tentative D call TRBD1 (5 bases). This sequence was found in a man aged 30 to 45 in good health. Sequenced input: blood. Here the CDR3 reads CASISNRLTGELFF. The CDR3 DNA follows: TGTGCCAGCATCTCTAACAGGCTCACCGGGGAGCTGTTTTTT. Based on the CDR3 plus reference TRBV5-8 and TRBJ2-2, the full variable domain is EAGVTQSPTHLIKTRGQQATLRCSPISGHTSVYWYQQALGLGLQFLLWYDEGEERNRGNFPPRFSGRQFPNYSSELNVNALELEDSALYLCASISNRLTGELFFGEGSRLTVL.